The present entry profiles one T cell receptor (beta chain) with its context. Other DNA sequences in this specimen translate into the identical CDR3. The V and J ends lost 1 base and 2 bases respectively, with 9 bases between them. The CDR3 covers 14 residues. Germline V CDR1 and CDR2: SEHNR, FQNEAQ (reference sequence). This sample was included in a study of shared clonotypes between healthy human individuals. Here immunoSEQ multiplex PCR was the method, and the copy in TCRdb shows in-frame clones only, minus some. This sample has around 620,000 clones; approximately 96% occur once, and the top ten carry over 0.095%. Terminally differentiated effector memory CD45RA+ cells were excluded from the naive CD8 cells, which were CD45RO-negative and positively selected for CCR7.

The receptor was isolated from a woman in her twenties or thirties in good health. What was sequenced was naive CD8+ T cells sorted from blood. The chain couples TRBV7-9 to TRBJ2-7; D ambiguous. CDR3 loop: CASSLGTDPYEQYF. The DNA for the CDR3 is TGTGCCAGCAGCTTAGGCACGGATCCCTACGAGCAGTACTTC.